A single sample gave rise to the 21 T cell receptor beta chains below, sequenced in a study of T cell changes during pregnancy in multiple sclerosis. Assay used: immunoSEQ multiplex PCR; TCRdb lists only in-frame clones, some missing. The sample has tens of thousands of clones, about 95% seen once. The sequencing here drew on peripheral blood, taken in the second trimester of pregnancy. These receptors were obtained from a female donor with multiple sclerosis, enrolled in a pregnancy study.

The chain links TRBV7-3 to TRBJ2-1; the D gene is possibly TRBD2 (5 bases). Trimming shortened V by 0 bases and J by 2 bases, and 14 bases separated the two germline ends. In germline, CDR1 is SGHTA, CDR2 FQGTGA. CDR3 length equals 17 residues. The CDR3 loop is CASSLTELDATYNEQFF. CDR3 nucleotide sequence: TGTGCCAGCAGCTTAACCGAACTAGATGCAACCTACAATGAGCAGTTCTTC.

A few counts support this clone. The chain has TRBV10-3 and TRBJ2-2; 10 bases are shared with TRBD2. J lost 1 base, V lost 5 bases, and 4 bases had no gene match. The CDR3 runs to 16 residues. Germline CDR1 ENHRY, CDR2 SYGVKD. The CDR3 DNA follows: TGTGCCATCAGTACCGGACTAGCGGTGAACACCGGGGAGCTGTTTTTT. Protein product: CAISTGLAVNTGELFF.

This chain links TRBV25-1 with TRBJ2-3; TRBD2 matches 7 bases. The trim removed 1 base at V and 0 bases at J, leaving 4 bases unmatched. The CDR3 extends over 16 amino acids. In germline, CDR1 is MGHDK, CDR2 SYGVNS. The CDR3 sequence is CASSELGGTSTDTQYF. The DNA for the CDR3 is TGTGCCAGCAGTGAATTGGGGGGGACTAGCACAGATACGCAGTATTTT.

The chain carries TRBV7-6 and TRBJ2-2; TRBD2 matches at 9 bases. The CDR3 consists of 16 residues. CDR1 and CDR2 from the germline V gene are SGHVS and FNYEAQ. With V trimmed by 0 bases and J by 6 bases, 5 bases remained unmatched. The CDR3: CASSLAISGSPGELFF. CDR3 bases: TGTGCCAGCAGCTTAGCGATTAGCGGGAGTCCCGGGGAGCTGTTTTTT. Based on the CDR3 plus reference TRBV7-6 and TRBJ2-2, the full variable domain is GAGVSQSPRYKVTKRGQDVALRCDPISGHVSLYWYRQALGQGPEFLTYFNYEAQQDKSGLPNDRFSAERPEGSISTLTIQRTEQRDSAMYRCASSLAISGSPGELFFGEGSRLTVL.

The chain is built from TRBV28 and TRBJ1-2, with TRBD1 matching 7 bases. The CDR3 is 14 residues long. Per germline, CDR1 MDHEN and CDR2 SYDVKM. The junction had 8 bases not matched to a gene; V was cut back by 5 bases and J by 5 bases. CDR3 residues: CASSARQGFYGYTF. CDR3 DNA: TGTGCCAGCAGTGCCAGACAGGGTTTTTATGGCTACACCTTC.

This chain joins TRBV13 and TRBJ2-7, with 7 positions matching TRBD2. The CDR3 length is 16 residues. The germline gives CDR1 PRHDT, CDR2 FYEKMQ (reference sequence). The ends lost 3 bases at V and 0 bases at J; junction bases unmatched: 8. The DNA for the CDR3 is TGTGCCAGCAGCTTCGGTGGGGGGGGGAGCTCCTACGAGCAGTACTTC. Translating it yields CASSFGGGGSSYEQYF.

This chain uses TRBV27 with TRBJ2-2, with 16 bases identical to TRBD2. Trimming removed 5 bases from V and 6 bases from J; junction bases left unmatched: 6. CDR1 and CDR2 (germline): MNHEY, SMNVEV (reference sequence). This CDR3 spans 17 amino acids. CDR3 residues: CASSPRGLAGGPGELFF. The CDR3 DNA sequence: TGTGCCAGCAGTCCCCGGGGACTAGCGGGAGGGCCCGGGGAGCTGTTTTTT.

V is TRBV11-2 and J is TRBJ1-1; D unclear. Germline V gene sequence: CDR1 SGHAT, CDR2 FQNNGV. V shed 5 bases and J shed 1 base, with 5 bases lying between them. The CDR3 totals 12 residues. The CDR3: CASSLRNTEAFF. CDR3 nucleotides: TGTGCCAGCAGCCTGAGGAACACTGAAGCTTTCTTT.

CDR3 loop: CASQDRYNQPQHF. The CDR3 region has the DNA TGCGCCAGCCAGGACAGATACAATCAGCCCCAGCATTTT. The chain employs TRBV10-1 and TRBJ1-5; tentative D call: TRBD1 (6 bases). The germline V gene has CDR1 WNHNN and CDR2 SYGVQD (reference sequence). The V end lost 8 bases, the J end lost 3 bases, and 11 bases lay between the germline ends. The CDR3 loop spans 13 amino acids.

The chain carries TRBV4-2 and TRBJ2-1; perhaps TRBD2 as D (5 bases). The CDR3 covers 17 residues. From germline, CDR1 is LGHNA and CDR2 YNFKEQ. V lost 5 bases to trimming and J lost 5 bases, with 22 bases between them. This chain's CDR3 is CASSGRPASVPDNEQFF. The CDR3 DNA sequence: TGTGCCAGCAGCGGGAGACCGGCGAGCGTCCCGGACAATGAGCAGTTCTTC.

The V and J genes are TRBV11-2 and TRBJ2-3; unclear D gene. Germline CDR1 reads SGHAT; CDR2 reads FQNNGV. The V end was cut by 4 bases, the J end by 5 bases, with 7 bases between. The CDR3 contains 12 residues. The CDR3 bases are TGTGCCAGCAGCTCACTTTTAGATACGCAGTATTTT. This translates into CASSSLLDTQYF.

A remark on this clone: No DNA is shown, since the ends of the CDR3 on it are uncertain; the CDR3 is the one TCRdb lists. The gene calls are TRBV5-1 and TRBJ2-3; the table's D call, TRBD2, was not checked against the DNA. CDR1 is SGHRS, CDR2 YFSETQ, per germline. The CDR3 numbers 17 amino acids, ends counted. The CDR3 sequence is CASSLDNGLVTLGTQYF.

V and J are TRBV4-3 and TRBJ2-7; 8 nucleotides match TRBD1. The CDR3 runs 15 residues. Germline loops: CDR1 LGHNA, CDR2 YSLEER. V lost 4 bases and J lost 4; bases outside the gene matches: 9. CDR3 protein: CASSPSTGVVYEQYF. For the CDR3, the DNA is TGCGCCAGCAGCCCCTCGACAGGGGTTGTTTACGAGCAGTACTTC.

The rearrangement uses TRBV4-1 and TRBJ1-2; D is possibly TRBD1 (5 bases). Per the germline V gene, CDR1 is MGHRA and CDR2 is YSYEKL. Trimming removed 0 bases from V and 4 bases from J, with 12 bases in between. The CDR3 extends over 15 amino acids. CDR3 loop: CASSQEAQGGYGYTF. The DNA of the CDR3 is TGCGCCAGCAGCCAAGAGGCTCAGGGAGGCTATGGCTACACCTTC.

This clone has a single count. The V gene is TRBV7-2, the J gene TRBJ2-2; D is unresolved. Germline CDR1 reads SGHTA; CDR2 reads FQGNSA. The CDR3 sequence is 16 residues long. V was cut by 5 bases and J by 2 bases, with 15 bases left in between. The CDR3 coding sequence is TGTGCCAGCAGCGCCCATCCTGCGGATAACACCGGGGAGCTGTTTTTT. Its protein is CASSAHPADNTGELFF.

The chain combines TRBV19 with TRBJ2-1, with a possible D match to TRBD2 (6 bases). The V gene's germline CDR1 is LNHDA and CDR2 SQIVND (reference sequence). The length of the CDR3 is 14 residues. Between the trimmed V and J ends, which lost 3 bases and 8 bases, there was a span of 14 bases. As DNA, the CDR3 is TGTGCCAGTAGTATTGTGACTAGGTTCGATGAGCAGTTCTTC. Translated, it gives CASSIVTRFDEQFF.

This chain links TRBV7-9 with TRBJ2-7, with D possibly being TRBD2 (5 bases). Per germline, CDR1 SEHNR and CDR2 FQNEAQ (reference sequence). The CDR3 is made up of 13 amino acids. The V and J ends lost 5 bases and 6 bases respectively, with 14 bases between them. CDR3 residues: CASSPDGVSEQYF. The CDR3 bases are TGTGCCAGCAGCCCAGACGGGGTCTCCGAGCAGTACTTC.

The chain is built from TRBV2 and TRBJ1-3; D unclear. The CDR3 spans 17 residues. Trimming removed 4 bases at V and 0 bases at J, with 16 bases between. The V gene's germline CDR1 is SNHLY and CDR2 FYNNEI. The CDR3 loop is CASSGNAALYSGNTIYF. The CDR3 DNA sequence: TGTGCCAGCAGTGGTAATGCGGCCCTTTACTCTGGAAACACCATATATTTT.

The V and J genes are TRBV30 and TRBJ2-7, with D hard to call. Trimming stripped 7 bases from V and 0 bases from J, with 10 bases between. The CDR3 consists of 12 residues. CDR1 and CDR2 from the germline V gene are GTSNPN and SVGIG (reference sequence). This CDR3 is CASQEPSYEQYF. CDR3 bases: TGTGCCTCCCAGGAACCCTCCTACGAGCAGTACTTC.

This clone was observed a single time. The J gene is TRBJ2-1, the V gene TRBV25-1, with 13 bases fitting TRBD2. Germline lookup yields CDR1 MGHDK and CDR2 SYGVNS. The CDR3 is made up of 18 amino acids. V trimming: 1 base; J trimming: 7 bases; junction bases outside the gene matches: 10. CDR3: CASSEWELAGGPVNEQFF. The CDR3 DNA reads as TGTGCCAGCAGTGAATGGGAACTAGCGGGAGGGCCAGTGAATGAGCAGTTCTTC.

The chain carries TRBV5-6 and TRBJ2-7, with D perhaps matching TRBD2 (5 bases). CDR3 length: 12 residues. Per germline, CDR1 SGHDT and CDR2 YYEEEE. The germline V and J ends were trimmed by 1 base and 7 bases, with 9 bases remaining between them. CDR3 protein: CASSLRSGEQYF. The CDR3 DNA follows: TGTGCCAGCAGCTTGCGGTCGGGGGAGCAGTACTTC.